This passage covers 28 T cell receptor beta chains from one sample sequenced in a study of early stage breast cancer tumors. Here immunoSEQ multiplex PCR was the method, and the copy in TCRdb shows in-frame clones only, minus some. In the table there are more than 7,500 clones, about 64% of which are singletons. The sequencing input was normal breast tissue next to the tumor. The source is a person in their sixties with breast cancer.

The chain links TRBV5-1 to TRBJ2-5; 10 bases agree with TRBD2. The CDR3 length is 16 residues. J was trimmed by 0 bases and V by 1 base; bases with no gene match: 3. CDR1 SGHRS and CDR2 YFSETQ come from the germline V gene. CDR3 region: CASSLFSGRYQETQYF. Written as DNA, the CDR3 is TGCGCCAGCAGCTTGTTTAGCGGGAGGTACCAAGAGACCCAGTACTTC.

This rearrangement joins TRBV6-5 to TRBJ2-7, with 7 bases identical to TRBD1. This CDR3 is 15 amino acids long. CDR1 and CDR2 from the germline V gene are MNHEY and SVGAGI. Trimming at V came to 5 bases and at J to 7 bases, leaving 14 bases not matched to a gene. The CDR3, as DNA: TGTGCCAGCAGTACCCTCCCGGGACAGCCCACGGAGCAGTACTTC. Encoded protein: CASSTLPGQPTEQYF.

The chain is built from TRBV5-1 and TRBJ2-1, with TRBD2 identical over 12 bases. V trimming: 0 bases; J trimming: 12 bases; junction bases outside the gene matches: 10. This CDR3 comprises 16 residues. Germline V lookup: CDR1 SGHRS, CDR2 YFSETQ. CDR3 in amino acids: CASSLGDTSGRSRQFF. The CDR3 DNA reads TGCGCCAGCAGCTTGGGGGATACTAGCGGGAGGTCAAGGCAGTTCTTC.

The V gene is TRBV19, the J gene TRBJ2-1, with D perhaps matching TRBD1 (6 bases). The CDR3 has 15 amino acids. CDR1 LNHDA and CDR2 SQIVND come from the germline V gene (reference sequence). V lost 6 bases, J lost 5 bases, and 17 bases lay in between. CDR3 coding DNA: TGTGCCAGTAGGGGACAAGCGACCGCCAACAATGAGCAGTTCTTC. It encodes CASRGQATANNEQFF.

This sequence joins TRBV27 and TRBJ1-1; D not resolved. This CDR3 contains 13 residues. Trimming left V 5 bases short and J 4 bases short, with 11 bases between. CDR1 and CDR2 from the germline V gene are MNHEY and SMNVEV (reference sequence). The CDR3 DNA reads as TGTGCCAGCAGTGGAGTCATGGCCACTGAAGCTTTCTTT. Amino acids: CASSGVMATEAFF.

This clone has just a few counts. The chain combines TRBV7-3 with TRBJ2-2, with 13 bases identical to TRBD2. Germline V CDR1 and CDR2: SGHTA, FQGTGA. Trimming cost V 6 bases and J 4 bases; bases outside gene matches: 11. The CDR3 sequence is 18 residues long. CDR3: CASRPTLTSGRATGELFF. The CDR3 nucleotides are TGTGCCAGCAGACCCACCCTTACTAGCGGGAGGGCCACCGGGGAGCTGTTTTTT.

This clone was counted only a few times. V is TRBV6-1 and J is TRBJ1-1; D possibly corresponds to TRBD1 (5 bases). Germline assignment: CDR1 MNHNS and CDR2 SASEGT. The CDR3 has 12 amino acids. The ends were cut back, 7 bases at V and 4 bases at J, with 10 bases in the middle. The CDR3 coding sequence is TGTGCCAGCACGGAGGGGAGCACTGAAGCTTTCTTT. It codes for CASTEGSTEAFF.

This clone was seen more than once but under ten times. This rearrangement joins TRBV5-1 to TRBJ2-2, with 13 positions matching TRBD2. Germline V lookup: CDR1 SGHRS, CDR2 YFSETQ. The CDR3 consists of 18 residues. The trim removed 2 bases at V and 6 bases at J, leaving 10 bases unmatched. The CDR3, as DNA: TGCGCCAGCAGCTTTGGTCGGACTAGCGGGAGACTTCCCGGGGAGCTGTTTTTT. Protein sequence: CASSFGRTSGRLPGELFF.

This clone counts as medium-sized. This chain links TRBV7-3 with TRBJ2-7, with 9 bases lining up with TRBD1. Unmatched junction bases numbered 4, after V lost 4 bases and J lost 3 bases. This CDR3 has 14 residues. Germline CDR1 is SGHTA and CDR2 is FQGTGA. In DNA form, the CDR3 reads TGTGCCAGCAGCTCGGGACAGGGAGACTACGAGCAGTACTTC. As protein: CASSSGQGDYEQYF.

This chain connects TRBV7-2 to TRBJ1-2; maybe TRBD1 (5 bases). This CDR3 contains 15 residues. The germline V and J ends were trimmed by 7 bases and 3 bases, with 18 bases remaining between them. Germline lookup yields CDR1 SGHTA and CDR2 FQGNSA. The DNA for the CDR3 is TGTGCCAGCACCTTCCAGTCAGGGCGAGACTATGGCTACACCTTC. Protein sequence: CASTFQSGRDYGYTF.

The V call is TRBV13, the J call TRBJ1-2, with D uncertain. The germline V gene has CDR1 PRHDT and CDR2 FYEKMQ (reference sequence). The V and J ends lost 5 bases and 4 bases respectively, with 17 bases between them. The CDR3 sequence is 15 residues long. Here the CDR3 DNA reads TGTGCCAGCAGCCCCCCGATGGACGGGAGCTATGGCTACACCTTC. Residues: CASSPPMDGSYGYTF.

A few counts support this clone. The gene calls are TRBV15 and TRBJ1-1; no firm D call. CDR1 is LNHNV and CDR2 is YYDKDF in the germline V gene (reference sequence). The V gene lost 5 bases and the J gene lost 8 bases, with 15 bases spanning the gap. CDR3 length equals 13 residues. DNA of the CDR3: TGTGCCACCAGCCTGGGAGTGGCGAACGAAGCTTTCTTT. Residues: CATSLGVANEAFF.

The chain recombines TRBV19 with TRBJ2-5; weak D call: TRBD1 (7 bases). The CDR3 has 15 residues. Per germline, CDR1 LNHDA and CDR2 SQIVND (reference sequence). V was cut by 1 base and J by 3 bases, with 12 bases left in between. CDR3 DNA sequence: TGTGCCAGTAGTATAGGACAGGGAGGAAAAGAGACCCAGTACTTC. Translating gives CASSIGQGGKETQYF. Supplemented by reference TRBV19 and TRBJ2-5, the full variable domain reads DGGITQSPKYLFRKEGQNVTLSCEQNLNHDAMYWYRQDPGQGLRLIYYSQIVNDFQKGDIAEGYSVSREKKESFPLTVTSAQKNPTAFYLCASSIGQGGKETQYFGPGTRLLVL.

This sequence joins TRBV5-4 and TRBJ2-7; D not resolved. Germline assignment: CDR1 SGHNT and CDR2 YYREEE (reference sequence). The V end lost 0 bases, the J end lost 6 bases, and 7 bases lay between the germline ends. The CDR3 covers 12 residues. CDR3 sequence (DNA): TGTGCCAGCAGCTTGGGGGCCCTCGAGCAGTACTTC. Encoded protein: CASSLGALEQYF. Full variable domain (missing parts from reference TRBV5-4 and TRBJ2-7): ETGVTQSPTHLIKTRGQQVTLRCSSQSGHNTVSWYQQALGQGPQFIFQYYREEENGRGNFPPRFSGLQFPNYSSELNVNALELDDSALYLCASSLGALEQYFGPGTRLTVT.

V and J are TRBV18 and TRBJ1-2; TRBD1 might be the D (5 bases). This CDR3 spans 16 amino acids. Germline CDR1 and CDR2: KGHSH and LQKENI. V shed 3 bases and J shed 4 bases, with 18 bases lying between them. Here the CDR3 reads CASSPQNQAGFYGYTF. The CDR3 DNA reads as TGTGCCAGCTCACCGCAGAACCAAGCAGGGTTCTATGGCTACACCTTC.

The V gene is TRBV11-2, the J gene TRBJ1-3; 7 positions match TRBD1. The V segment lost 5 bases and the J segment 0 bases; nucleotides outside the gene matches: 10. Germline V gives CDR1 SGHAT, CDR2 FQNNGV. The CDR3 contains 17 residues. CDR3 protein: CASSIRTGRYSGNTIYF. The CDR3 nucleotides read TGTGCCAGCAGCATCAGGACAGGACGATACTCTGGAAACACCATATATTTT. Looking up the rest from reference TRBV11-2 and TRBJ1-3 gives the full variable domain: EAGVAQSPRYKIIEKRQSVAFWCNPISGHATLYWYQQILGQGPKLLIQFQNNGVVDDSQLPKDRFSAERLKGVDSTLKIQPAKLEDSAVYLCASSIRTGRYSGNTIYFGEGSWLTVV.

CDR3 loop: CASSPGGTGFTGELFF. The CDR3 DNA reads as TGTGCCAGCAGCCCTGGGGGGACAGGGTTCACCGGGGAGCTGTTTTTT. The chain combines TRBV5-4 with TRBJ2-2; the match to TRBD1 covers 9 bases. The J segment lost 4 bases and the V segment lost 4 bases, leaving 8 bases of the junction unmatched. CDR1 is SGHNT, CDR2 YYREEE, per germline (reference sequence). This CDR3 is built from 16 residues. The whole variable domain, remainder taken from reference TRBV5-4 and TRBJ2-2, is ETGVTQSPTHLIKTRGQQVTLRCSSQSGHNTVSWYQQALGQGPQFIFQYYREEENGRGNFPPRFSGLQFPNYSSELNVNALELDDSALYLCASSPGGTGFTGELFFGEGSRLTVL.

A word on this clone: An end of the junction differs from the germline gene, which may be a read error. V and J are TRBV5-1 and TRBJ2-1, with TRBD2 as a possible D gene (5 bases). Germline V gene lookup returns CDR1 SGHRS and CDR2 YFSETQ. This CDR3 comprises 14 residues. CDR3 nucleotide sequence: TGTGCCACCAGGATTGAGGGATCCTACAATGAGCAGTTCTTC. It is translated as CATRIEGSYNEQFF.

CDR3 loop: CASSIRTGKEAEAFF. CDR3 bases: TGTGCCAGCAGTATAAGGACAGGGAAAGAAGCTGAAGCTTTCTTT. The chain uses TRBV5-8 and TRBJ1-1; TRBD1 matches 8 bases. The germline gives CDR1 SGHTS, CDR2 YDEGEE. This CDR3 spans 15 amino acids. V lost 5 bases to trimming and J lost 6 bases; unmatched junction nucleotides: 12.

This chain uses TRBV5-1 with TRBJ1-4; TRBD1 aligns across 7 bases. CDR1 and CDR2 (germline): SGHRS, YFSETQ. The CDR3 extends over 16 amino acids. The V segment lost 4 bases and the J segment 8 bases; nucleotides outside the gene matches: 14. The CDR3, as DNA: TGCGCCAGCAGCCCAGGACAGGCCGGGGTCATGGAAAAACTGTTTTTT. Its translation is CASSPGQAGVMEKLFF.

The CDR3 DNA is TGTGCCAGCAAGCGGGGTGACCCCTACGAGCAGTACTTC. This translates into CASKRGDPYEQYF. The chain recombines TRBV6-1 with TRBJ2-7; 7 nucleotides align to TRBD2. This CDR3 is built from 13 residues. CDR1 is MNHNS and CDR2 is SASEGT in the germline V gene. Trimming cost V 7 bases and J 2 bases; bases outside gene matches: 5.

The chain employs TRBV4-3 and TRBJ2-1; 8 bases agree with TRBD1. The germline V gene has CDR1 LGHNA and CDR2 YSLEER. The length of the CDR3 is 15 residues. With 1 base clipped from V and 3 bases from J, the junction kept 2 bases outside the gene matches. The CDR3 reads CASSQGQGIYNEQFF. The CDR3 coding sequence is TGCGCCAGCAGCCAAGGACAGGGGATCTACAATGAGCAGTTCTTC.

This clone was observed once. Sequence at one end of the junction differs from germline and may be a read error. V usage is TRBV6-1 and J usage is TRBJ2-2; 8 nucleotides agree with TRBD2. Germline CDR1 and CDR2: MNHNS and SASEGT. This CDR3 has 14 amino acids. CDR3 region: CASSEVAGTGEMFF. In DNA, the CDR3 is TGTGCCAGCAGTGAAGTAGCGGGGACCGGGGAGATGTTTTTT.

The genes are TRBV2 and TRBJ2-2; 12 nucleotides line up with TRBD2. V lost 2 bases and J lost 0; bases outside the gene matches: 7. Germline V gene lookup returns CDR1 SNHLY and CDR2 FYNNEI. The CDR3 loop spans 19 amino acids. The CDR3 region is CASSESGLAGGTNTGELFF. In DNA form, the CDR3 reads TGTGCCAGCAGTGAATCAGGGCTAGCGGGAGGGACGAACACCGGGGAGCTGTTTTTT.

This clone appeared once. This chain uses TRBV9 with TRBJ2-3; TRBD2 matches at 8 bases. Germline values: CDR1 SGDLS, CDR2 YYNGEE. The CDR3 spans 14 residues. After removal of 4 bases from V and 3 bases from J, the junction contained 4 bases not matched to a gene. DNA for the CDR3: TGTGCCAGCAGCCTAGCGGGTCGAACAGATACGCAGTATTTT. Translating gives CASSLAGRTDTQYF.

This chain connects TRBV7-6 to TRBJ2-5, with 7 positions matching TRBD1. This CDR3 is built from 14 residues. Unmatched junction bases numbered 4, after V lost 3 bases and J lost 3 bases. The germline V gene has CDR1 SGHVS and CDR2 FNYEAQ. The CDR3 DNA follows: TGTGCCAGCAGCTTGACAGGGTTGGAAGAGACCCAGTACTTC. Translation gives CASSLTGLEETQYF.

This clone appeared a single time. This may be a read error, as it is one base from a much larger clone. V is TRBV5-1 and J is TRBJ2-7; possible D gene TRBD1, 6 bases. Germline V gene data show CDR1 as SGHRS and CDR2 as YFSETQ. There are 15 residues in the CDR3. The CDR3 loop reads CVSSLSQGRVDEQYF. The CDR3 DNA is TGCGTCAGCAGCTTGTCACAGGGTCGCGTGGACGAGCAGTACTTC.

J is TRBJ1-1 and V is TRBV19; D gene ambiguous. Germline values: CDR1 LNHDA, CDR2 SQIVND (reference sequence). Deletions cut 3 bases from V and 7 bases from J, with 15 bases between. The CDR3 runs to 14 residues. CDR3: CASSIGTELSEAFF. The CDR3 DNA sequence: TGTGCCAGTAGTATCGGAACAGAGCTAAGTGAAGCTTTCTTT. Using reference TRBV19 and TRBJ1-1 for the parts outside the CDR3, the full variable domain is DGGITQSPKYLFRKEGQNVTLSCEQNLNHDAMYWYRQDPGQGLRLIYYSQIVNDFQKGDIAEGYSVSREKKESFPLTVTSAQKNPTAFYLCASSIGTELSEAFFGQGTRLTVV.